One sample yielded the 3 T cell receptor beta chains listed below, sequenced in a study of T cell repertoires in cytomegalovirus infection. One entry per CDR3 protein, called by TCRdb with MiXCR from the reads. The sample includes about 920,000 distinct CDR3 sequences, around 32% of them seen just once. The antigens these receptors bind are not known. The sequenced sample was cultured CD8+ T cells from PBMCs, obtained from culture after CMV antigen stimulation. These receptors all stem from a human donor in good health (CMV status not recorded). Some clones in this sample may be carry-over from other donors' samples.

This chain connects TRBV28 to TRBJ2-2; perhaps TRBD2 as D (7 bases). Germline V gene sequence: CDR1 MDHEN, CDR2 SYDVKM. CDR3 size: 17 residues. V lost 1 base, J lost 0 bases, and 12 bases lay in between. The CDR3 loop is CASSLFPGGANTGELFF. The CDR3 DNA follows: TGTGCCAGCAGTTTATTTCCGGGGGGCGCGAACACCGGGGAGCTGTTTTTT.

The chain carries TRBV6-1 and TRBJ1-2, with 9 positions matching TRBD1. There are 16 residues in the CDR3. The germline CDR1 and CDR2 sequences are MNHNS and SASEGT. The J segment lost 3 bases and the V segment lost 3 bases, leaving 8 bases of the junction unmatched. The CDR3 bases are TGTGCCAGCAGTGACGGGACAGGGTTGGGGGACTATGGCTACACCTTC. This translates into CASSDGTGLGDYGYTF.

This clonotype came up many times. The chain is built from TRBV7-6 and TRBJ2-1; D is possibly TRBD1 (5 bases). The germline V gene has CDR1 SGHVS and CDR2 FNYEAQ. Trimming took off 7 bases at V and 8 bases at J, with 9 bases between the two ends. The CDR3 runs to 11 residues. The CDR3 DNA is TGTGCCAGCAAGCAGGGCCATGAGCAGTTCTTC. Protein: CASKQGHEQFF.